The clone carrying this T cell receptor (beta chain) was recorded a few times. The antigen is not known. This sample stems from a study of regulatory T cells in long-lasting Graves disease. The time point here: persistent/refractory GD, antithyroid drugs over 5 years with positive TRAb. PBMC-derived RNA was used for the TCR library. Study-wide findings and caveats: Persistent patients had a count of shared public clonotypes (approximately 2,700) that exceeded that of new patients (966). Segments TRBV28, TRBJ1-2 and TRBJ2-5 showed preferential usage in persistent disease.

Trimming took off 4 bases at V and 6 bases at J, with 19 bases between the two ends. The CDR3 has 15 amino acids. Germline values: CDR1 SGHRS, CDR2 YFSETQ. iRepertoire HTBI primers and Arm-PCR of CDR3 regions built TCR beta libraries. As handled by the study authors: Samples jointly harbored 60 to 65 TRBV and approximately 15 TRBJ segments. In TCRdb, the multiplex PCR reads were re-called with MiXCR into one record per CDR3 protein. TCRdb, rather than the study authors, made the V and J calls. Of approximately 400,000 distinct CDR3 sequences in the sample, 23% were seen once. This chain connects TRBV5-1 to TRBJ1-2; D is ambiguous. This sequence was found in a female donor with Graves disease. The source material was peripheral blood mononuclear cells (PBMCs), sampled when the disease was refractory, from a patient treated with antithyroid drugs. The CDR3 DNA reads TGCGCCAGCAGCGCCCGGGCCGGAACCCCTAATGGCTACACCTTC. Amino acid sequence: CASSARAGTPNGYTF. Variable domain in full (rest from reference TRBV5-1 and TRBJ1-2): KAGVTQTPRYLIKTRGQQVTLSCSPISGHRSVSWYQQTPGQGLQFLFEYFSETQRNKGNFPGRFSGRQFSNSRSEMNVSTLELGDSALYLCASSARAGTPNGYTFGSGTRLTVV.